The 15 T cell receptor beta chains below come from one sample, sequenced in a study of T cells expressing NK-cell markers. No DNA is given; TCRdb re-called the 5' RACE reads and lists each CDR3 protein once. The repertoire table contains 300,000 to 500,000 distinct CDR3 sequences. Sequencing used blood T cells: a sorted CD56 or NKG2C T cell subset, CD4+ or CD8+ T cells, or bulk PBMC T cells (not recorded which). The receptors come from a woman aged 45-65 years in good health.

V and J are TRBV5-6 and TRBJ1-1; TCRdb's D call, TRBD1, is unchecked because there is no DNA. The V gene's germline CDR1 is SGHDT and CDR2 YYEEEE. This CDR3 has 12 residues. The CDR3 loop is CASSLTGSEAFF.

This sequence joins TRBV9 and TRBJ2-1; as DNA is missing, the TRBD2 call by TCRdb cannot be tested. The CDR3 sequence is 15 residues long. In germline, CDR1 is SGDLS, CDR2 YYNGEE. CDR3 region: CASSVAAGGGNEQFF.

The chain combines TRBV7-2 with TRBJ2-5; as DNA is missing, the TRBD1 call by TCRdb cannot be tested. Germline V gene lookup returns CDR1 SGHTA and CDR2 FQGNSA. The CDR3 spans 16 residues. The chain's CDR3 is CASSLAGNRVLETQYF. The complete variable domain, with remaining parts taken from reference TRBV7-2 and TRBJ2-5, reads GAGVSQSPSNKVTEKGKDVELRCDPISGHTALYWYRQSLGQGLEFLIYFQGNSAPDKSGLPSDRFSAERTGGSVSTLTIQRTQQEDSAVYLCASSLAGNRVLETQYFGPGTRLLVL.

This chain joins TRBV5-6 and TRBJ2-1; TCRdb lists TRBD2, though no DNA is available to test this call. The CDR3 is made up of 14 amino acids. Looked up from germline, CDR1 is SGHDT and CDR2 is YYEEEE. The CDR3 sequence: CASNGLAGANEQFF.

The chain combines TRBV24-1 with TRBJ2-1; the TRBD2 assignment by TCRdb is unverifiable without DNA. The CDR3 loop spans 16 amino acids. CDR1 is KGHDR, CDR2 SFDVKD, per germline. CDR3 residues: CATSDSRSGTYNEQFF.

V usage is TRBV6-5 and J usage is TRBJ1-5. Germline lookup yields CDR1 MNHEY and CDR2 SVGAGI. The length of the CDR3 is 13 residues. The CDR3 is CASSRNLNQPQHF.

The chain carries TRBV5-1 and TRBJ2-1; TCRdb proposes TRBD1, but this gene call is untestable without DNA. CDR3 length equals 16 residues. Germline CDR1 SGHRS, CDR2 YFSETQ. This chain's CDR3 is CASSLGGTGSYNEQFF.

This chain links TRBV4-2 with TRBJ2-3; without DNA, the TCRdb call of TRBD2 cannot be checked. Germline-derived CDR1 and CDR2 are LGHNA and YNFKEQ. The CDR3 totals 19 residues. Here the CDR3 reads CASSQGSAEREARTDTQYF.

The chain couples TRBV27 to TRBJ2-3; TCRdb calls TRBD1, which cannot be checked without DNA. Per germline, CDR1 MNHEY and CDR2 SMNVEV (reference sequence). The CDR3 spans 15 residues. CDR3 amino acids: CASSLWGRSTDTQYF.

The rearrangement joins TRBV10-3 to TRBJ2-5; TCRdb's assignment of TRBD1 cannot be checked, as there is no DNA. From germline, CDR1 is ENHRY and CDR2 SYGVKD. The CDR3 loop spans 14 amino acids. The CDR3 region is CAISESGLGEAQYF.

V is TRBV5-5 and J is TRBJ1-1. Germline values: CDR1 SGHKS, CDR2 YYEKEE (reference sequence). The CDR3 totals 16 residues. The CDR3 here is CASSKPGPGKGTEAFF.

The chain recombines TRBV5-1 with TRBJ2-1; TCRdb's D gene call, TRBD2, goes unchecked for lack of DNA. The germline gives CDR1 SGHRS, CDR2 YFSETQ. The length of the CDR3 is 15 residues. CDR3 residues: CASSNLAGAGNEQFF.

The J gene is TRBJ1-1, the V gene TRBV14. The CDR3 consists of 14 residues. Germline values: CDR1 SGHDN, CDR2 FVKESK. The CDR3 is CASSRRGMSTEAFF.

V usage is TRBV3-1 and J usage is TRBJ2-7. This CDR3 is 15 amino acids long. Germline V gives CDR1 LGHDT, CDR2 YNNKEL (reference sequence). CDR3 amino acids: CASSQGVTETYEQYF.

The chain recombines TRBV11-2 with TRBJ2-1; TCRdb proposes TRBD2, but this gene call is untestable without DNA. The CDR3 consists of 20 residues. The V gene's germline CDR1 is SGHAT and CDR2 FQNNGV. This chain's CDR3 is CASRIQGLGGRSPWDNEQFF. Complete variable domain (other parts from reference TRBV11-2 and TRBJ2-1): EAGVAQSPRYKIIEKRQSVAFWCNPISGHATLYWYQQILGQGPKLLIQFQNNGVVDDSQLPKDRFSAERLKGVDSTLKIQPAKLEDSAVYLCASRIQGLGGRSPWDNEQFFGPGTRLTVL.